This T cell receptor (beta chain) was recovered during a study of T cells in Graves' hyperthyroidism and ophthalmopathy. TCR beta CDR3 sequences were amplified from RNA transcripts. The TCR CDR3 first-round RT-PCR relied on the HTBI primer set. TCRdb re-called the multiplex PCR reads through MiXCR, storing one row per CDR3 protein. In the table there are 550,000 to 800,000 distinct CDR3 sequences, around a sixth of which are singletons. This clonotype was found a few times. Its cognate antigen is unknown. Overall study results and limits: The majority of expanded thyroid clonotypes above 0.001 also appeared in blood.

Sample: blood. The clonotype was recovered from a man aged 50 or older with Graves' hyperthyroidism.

Written as DNA, the CDR3 is TGCGCCAGCAGCTTGGCGACTAGCGGGACCTACTACAATGAGCAGTTCTTC. Translation: CASSLATSGTYYNEQFF. This chain uses TRBV5-1 with TRBJ2-1; 11 bases map to TRBD2. J was trimmed by 3 bases and V by 0 bases; bases with no gene match: 5. Germline values: CDR1 SGHRS, CDR2 YFSETQ. The CDR3 extends over 17 amino acids.